Presented here are 18 T cell receptor beta chains from one specimen sequenced in a study of blood T cell repertoires in COVID-19. The protocol was immunoSEQ multiplex PCR, while the TCRdb copy is restricted to in-frame clones and leaves out a portion. The data contain 200,000 to 250,000 clones, roughly 90% of them singletons. Sequencing was done on a sample of PBMCs or T cells enriched from blood (not recorded which). The receptors shown here come from a middle-aged woman with acute COVID-19.

The chain recombines TRBV7-9 with TRBJ1-4, with no clear D. The germline gives CDR1 SEHNR, CDR2 FQNEAQ (reference sequence). This CDR3 region has 16 residues. The V and J ends lost 5 bases and 4 bases respectively, with 17 bases between them. The CDR3 loop is CASSRLQVQINEKLFF. DNA for the CDR3: TGTGCCAGCAGCCGGTTGCAGGTACAGATTAATGAAAAACTGTTTTTT.

The chain couples TRBV3-1 (or the pseudogene TRBV3-2) to TRBJ2-1; 8 positions agree with TRBD2. This CDR3 comprises 18 residues. V shed 0 bases, J shed 10 bases, and the junction held 17 bases outside the gene matches. Germline-derived CDR1 and CDR2 are LGHDT and YNNKEL (reference sequence). The DNA of the CDR3 is TGTGCCAGCAGCCAAGATCAGGTGACTAGCGATATTCGTGGGGAGCAGTTCTTC. It encodes CASSQDQVTSDIRGEQFF.

This clone was recorded once. The chain joins TRBV14 to TRBJ2-5, with D perhaps matching TRBD2 (5 bases). This CDR3 has 20 amino acids. With 0 bases removed from V and 2 bases from J, the gap between germline ends came to 25 bases. Germline-derived CDR1 and CDR2 are SGHDN and FVKESK. The CDR3 DNA sequence: TGTGCCAGCAGCCAAGAAAGTCCCCTTGTTACGGGGTTCCCTCAAGAGACCCAGTACTTC. Its protein is CASSQESPLVTGFPQETQYF.

The chain is built from TRBV5-6 and TRBJ1-2, with D perhaps matching TRBD1 (6 bases). V dropped 4 bases and J dropped 6 bases, with 16 bases sitting between them. CDR1 and CDR2 (germline): SGHDT, YYEEEE. The CDR3 runs to 14 residues. CDR3 coding DNA: TGTGCCAGCAGCCCCTACAGGGTGCAGCATGGCTACACCTTC. Protein product: CASSPYRVQHGYTF.

This clone occurred a few times. The chain recombines TRBV13 with TRBJ2-1; TRBD1 might be the D (6 bases). This CDR3 spans 12 amino acids. Looked up from germline, CDR1 is PRHDT and CDR2 is FYEKMQ (reference sequence). V shed 5 bases and J shed 7 bases, with 9 bases lying between them. The CDR3 loop is CASSRTENEQFF. CDR3 nucleotides: TGTGCCAGCAGCAGGACAGAGAATGAGCAGTTCTTC.

The gene calls are TRBV5-1 and TRBJ2-3; 10 bases fit TRBD2. The germline V gene encodes CDR1 SGHRS and CDR2 YFSETQ. This CDR3 comprises 15 residues. J gave up 4 bases and V 1 base, and 3 bases lay outside the gene matches. The CDR3: CASSLLAGDADTQYF. The CDR3 nucleotides read TGCGCCAGCAGCTTGCTAGCGGGGGATGCAGATACGCAGTATTTT.

The V call is TRBV7-2, the J call TRBJ1-1; 7 bases align to TRBD1. The CDR3 runs 16 residues. Per germline, CDR1 SGHTA and CDR2 FQGNSA. V shed 4 bases and J 4 bases; nucleotides not matched to a gene: 12. As DNA, the CDR3 is TGTGCCAGCAGCTCAAAAAGGACAGGCGTGGGCACTGAAGCTTTCTTT. This gives the protein CASSSKRTGVGTEAFF.

The J gene is TRBJ1-1, the V gene TRBV11-2, with a tentative D call TRBD1 (6 bases). The germline gives CDR1 SGHAT, CDR2 FQNNGV. Trimming pared 3 bases from V and 4 bases from J, leaving 15 bases between. The CDR3 length is 15 residues. CDR3 DNA: TGTGCCAGCAGCTTTACGGGGGGGCCTCCCACTGAAGCTTTCTTT. This sequence encodes CASSFTGGPPTEAFF.

The chain carries TRBV3-1 (or the pseudogene TRBV3-2) and TRBJ1-2, with 9 bases matching TRBD1. Trimming removed 4 bases from V and 3 bases from J; junction bases left unmatched: 6. The germline V gene has CDR1 LGHDT and CDR2 YNNKEL (reference sequence). The CDR3 length is 15 residues. The CDR3 loop is CASSPYRGRDYGYTF. The CDR3 DNA sequence: TGTGCCAGCAGCCCGTACAGGGGGCGCGACTATGGCTACACCTTC.

Ten or more counts support this clone. CDR3 bases: TGTGCCAGCAGTGAACGGACTAGCAGCTATGAGCAGTTCTTC. It is translated as CASSERTSSYEQFF. This chain joins TRBV6-4 and TRBJ2-1; 8 bases match TRBD2. After removal of 3 bases from V and 8 bases from J, the junction contained 6 bases not matched to a gene. The CDR3 covers 14 residues. Germline lookup yields CDR1 MRHNA and CDR2 SNTAGT.

In its sample, this clone was seen once. The chain combines TRBV19 with TRBJ2-1; 9 nucleotides line up with TRBD2. This CDR3 has 15 amino acids. V shed 1 base and J 3 bases; nucleotides not matched to a gene: 1. Looked up from germline, CDR1 is LNHDA and CDR2 is SQIVND (reference sequence). This CDR3 reads CASSIGRGGYNEQFF. The CDR3 DNA is TGTGCCAGTAGTATAGGGCGGGGGGGCTACAATGAGCAGTTCTTC.

The CDR3 loop is CASSEEQGIGSPLHF. CDR3 in DNA: TGTGCCAGCAGTGAAGAGCAGGGGATAGGATCACCCCTCCACTTT. The chain recombines TRBV2 with TRBJ1-6; tentative D call: TRBD1 (6 bases). The V end was cut by 1 base, the J end by 10 bases, with 14 bases between. Germline CDR1 SNHLY, CDR2 FYNNEI. This CDR3 is built from 15 residues.

V usage is TRBV18 and J usage is TRBJ1-1, with D possibly TRBD1 on 5 matching bases. V was clipped by 6 bases and J by 1 base, with 9 bases between them. The CDR3 totals 13 residues. The germline V gene has CDR1 KGHSH and CDR2 LQKENI. This chain's CDR3 is CASSYQGNTEAFF. CDR3 DNA: TGTGCCAGCTCGTATCAGGGGAACACTGAAGCTTTCTTT.

The gene calls are TRBV4-3 and TRBJ1-1; maybe TRBD1 (5 bases). Germline V lookup: CDR1 LGHNA, CDR2 YSLEER. The V end lost 0 bases, the J end lost 4 bases, and 12 bases lay between the germline ends. This CDR3 has 15 residues. CDR3 coding DNA: TGCGCCAGCAGCCAAGATATTGGCCAGGGCACTGAAGCTTTCTTT. It is translated as CASSQDIGQGTEAFF.

The V gene is TRBV3-1 (or the pseudogene TRBV3-2), the J gene TRBJ1-2; D is perhaps TRBD1 (6 bases). The CDR3 consists of 13 residues. V was pared by 3 bases and J by 7 bases, with 12 bases between. Germline CDR1 reads LGHDT; CDR2 reads YNNKEL (reference sequence). The CDR3 DNA reads TGTGCCAGCAGCCACCGGACAGCGCGTGGCTACACCTTC. Its protein is CASSHRTARGYTF.

This chain links TRBV6-5 with TRBJ1-1, with D hard to call. The CDR3 sequence is 15 residues long. Germline-derived CDR1 and CDR2 are MNHEY and SVGAGI. V lost 6 bases, J lost 0 bases, and 14 bases lay in between. The CDR3 region is CASSRYAAVNTEAFF. The CDR3 nucleotides are TGTGCCAGCAGCCGCTATGCGGCGGTGAACACTGAAGCTTTCTTT.

The chain couples TRBV29-1 to TRBJ1-2, with 9 bases aligning to TRBD1. The germline gives CDR1 SQVTM, CDR2 ANQGSEA. With V trimmed by 4 bases and J by 3 bases, 0 bases remained unmatched. The CDR3 is 12 amino acids. CDR3 in DNA: TGCAGCGTTGGACAGGGGGACTATGGCTACACCTTC. It yields the protein CSVGQGDYGYTF.

CDR3 sequence reads: CASSQSLRVLSWDNEKLFF. The CDR3 nucleotides read TGCGCCAGCAGTCAAAGTTTGAGGGTTTTATCCTGGGATAATGAAAAACTGTTTTTT. This sequence joins TRBV23-1 and TRBJ1-4, with unresolved D. TRBV23-1 falls under the ORF class, with uncertain function. This CDR3 is built from 19 residues. Trimming cost V 2 bases and J 4 bases, with 23 bases left between them.